A single sample is the source of the 7 T cell receptor beta chains below, sequenced in a study of tumor and adjacent non-tumor tissue in lung cancer. TCRbeta libraries were built with three rounds of nested PCR, modified from ARM-PCR. TCRdb reprocessed the multiplex PCR reads via MiXCR and lists one record per CDR3 protein. The table shows approximately 44,000 distinct CDR3 sequences, with roughly 60% occurring only once. The template was RNA from unsorted bulk tissue. Distant lung tissue was collected more than 3 cm away from the tumor edge. The sample was distant non-tumor lung tissue. Receptor source: a middle-aged man with non-small cell lung cancer.

As concerns this clonotype: With a much larger clone just one base away, this may be a read error. The chain recombines TRBV4-1 with TRBJ1-3; D not certain. Per germline, CDR1 MGHRA and CDR2 YSYEKL. The CDR3 totals 12 residues. CDR3 protein: CANSQDLRTIYF. The CDR3, as DNA: TGCGCCAACAGCCAAGATCTTCGTACCATATATTTT.

In the case of this clonotype: The junction differs from germline at one of its ends, possibly a read error. This chain uses TRBV11-2 with TRBJ1-2; D gene ambiguous. The CDR3 totals 18 residues. Germline V CDR1 and CDR2: SGHAT, FQNNGV. The CDR3 sequence: CGSSSKGHLDLANYGYTF. As DNA, the CDR3 is TGTGGCAGCAGCTCAAAGGGTCACCTGGATTTAGCTAACTATGGCTACACGTTC.

This rearrangement joins TRBV11-3 to TRBJ2-1; a weak D match, TRBD2 (6 bases). The germline V gene encodes CDR1 SGHNT and CDR2 YENEEA. Trimming shortened V by 5 bases and J by 7 bases, and 12 bases separated the two germline ends. The CDR3 loop spans 13 amino acids. The CDR3 region is CASSTSYRNEQFF. CDR3 DNA: TGTGCCAGCAGCACTAGCTACAGGAATGAGCAGTTCTTC.

About this clonotype itself: A clone one base away is much larger, so this may be a read error. V and J are TRBV20-1 and TRBJ2-5; 7 bases are a match to TRBD2. In germline, CDR1 is DFQATT, CDR2 SNEGSKA (reference sequence). The CDR3 totals 12 residues. The CDR3: CRAGTIQETQYF. The CDR3 DNA sequence: TGCAGAGCCGGGACTATCCAAGAGACCCAGTACTTC.

The chain couples TRBV19 to TRBJ1-5, with a tentative D call TRBD1 (5 bases). Trimming cost V 7 bases and J 7 bases, with 17 bases left between them. This CDR3 has 14 amino acids. In germline, CDR1 is LNHDA, CDR2 SQIVND (reference sequence). Written as DNA, the CDR3 is TGTGCCAGTACGGGGCAGGGACGGGAACAGCCCCAGCATTTT. Translating gives CASTGQGREQPQHF.

About this clonotype: One end of the junction fails to match germline, which may point to a read error. The chain couples TRBV7-9 to TRBJ1-2; possible D gene TRBD1, 5 bases. Germline V gene lookup returns CDR1 SEHNR and CDR2 FQNEAQ (reference sequence). The CDR3 consists of 13 residues. This chain's CDR3 is CASNADSNYGYTF. The CDR3 DNA reads TGTGCCAGCAACGCCGACAGTAACTATGGCTACACCTTT. The variable domain in full, completed from reference TRBV7-9 and TRBJ1-2, reads DTGVSQNPRHKITKRGQNVTFRCDPISEHNRLYWYRQTLGQGPEFLTYFQNEAQLEKSRLLSDRFSAERPKGSFSTLEIQRTEQGDSAMYLCASNADSNYGYTFGSGTRLTVV.

Details on this clonotype: A much larger clone sits a single nucleotide away, making a read error possible. Lacking the conserved final phenylalanine or tryptophan, this CDR3 likely reflects a read error. The chain joins TRBV30 to TRBJ2-3; 8 bases map to TRBD1. The CDR3 is made up of 15 amino acids. Losses at the gene ends were 4 bases for V and 4 bases for J; bases not matched to a gene: 10. Germline assignment: CDR1 GTSNPN and CDR2 SVGIG (reference sequence). In DNA form, the CDR3 reads TGTGCCTGGAAATCAGGACAGGGTCCGGCAGATACGCAGTATCTT. Its protein is CAWKSGQGPADTQYL.